This TCR beta chain was found in a study of blood T cell repertoires in COVID-19. Across the whole study: There were acute and convalescent COVID-19 samples, and they came from the United States, Italy and Spain. PBMCs, B-cell-depleted T cells, or T cells were the source of the cDNA or gDNA that made up the material.

Germline CDR1 reads LNHNV; CDR2 reads YYDKDF (reference sequence). V was pared by 1 base and J by 7 bases, with 14 bases between. The CDR3 runs to 16 residues. Participant ages covered 18 to 89 years across 24 US areas. Cohort assignment relied on participant-reported clinical history. TCRdb's copy holds only in-frame clones and misses some; the assay was immunoSEQ multiplex PCR. Among 350,000 or so clones, 80% to 95% were seen once, and the ten largest hold around 20%. The chain uses TRBV15 and TRBJ1-6; a weak D match, TRBD1 (6 bases). The sequence came from a woman aged 25 to 39 who had recovered from COVID-19. Sequenced input: PBMCs or T cells enriched from blood (not recorded which). This CDR3 reads CATSRGSTGDNSPLHF. The CDR3 DNA reads TGTGCCACCAGCAGAGGTTCGACAGGAGACAATTCACCCCTCCACTTT.